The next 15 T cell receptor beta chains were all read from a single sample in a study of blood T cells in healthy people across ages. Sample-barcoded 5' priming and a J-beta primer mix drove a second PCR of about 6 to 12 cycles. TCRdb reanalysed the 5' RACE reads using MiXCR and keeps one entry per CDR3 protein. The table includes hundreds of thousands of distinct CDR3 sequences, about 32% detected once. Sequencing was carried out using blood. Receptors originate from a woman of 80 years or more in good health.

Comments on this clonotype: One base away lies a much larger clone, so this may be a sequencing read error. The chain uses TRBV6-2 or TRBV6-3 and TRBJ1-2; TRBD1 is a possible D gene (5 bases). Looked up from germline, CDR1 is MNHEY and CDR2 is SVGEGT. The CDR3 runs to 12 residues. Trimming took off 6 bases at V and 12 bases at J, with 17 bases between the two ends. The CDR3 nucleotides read TGTGCCAGCAGATCCCACAGGATCGGCAACACCTTC. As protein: CASRSHRIGNTF.

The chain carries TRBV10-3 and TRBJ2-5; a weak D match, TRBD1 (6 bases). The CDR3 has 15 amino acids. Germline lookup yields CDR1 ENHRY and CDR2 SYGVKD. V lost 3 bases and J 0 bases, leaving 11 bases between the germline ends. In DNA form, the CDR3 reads TGTGCCATCAGTGAACAAACAGGGTACCAAGAGACCCAGTACTTC. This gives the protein CAISEQTGYQETQYF.

Written as DNA, the CDR3 is TGTGCCAGCAGCGGAGAAGTATGGGGGACTGGGGCCAACGTCCTGACTTTC. This gives the protein CASSGEVWGTGANVLTF. The rearrangement joins TRBV3-1 to TRBJ2-6; D may match TRBD1 or TRBD2 (5 bases each). From germline, CDR1 is LGHDT and CDR2 YNNKEL (reference sequence). The CDR3 extends over 17 amino acids. The V end was cut by 5 bases, the J end by 2 bases, with 16 bases between.

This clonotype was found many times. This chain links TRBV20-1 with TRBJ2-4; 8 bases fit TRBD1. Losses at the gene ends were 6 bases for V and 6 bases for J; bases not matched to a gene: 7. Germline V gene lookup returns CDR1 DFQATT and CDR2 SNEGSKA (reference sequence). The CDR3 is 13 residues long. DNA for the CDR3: TGCAGTGCACCGGACAGGGCGGCAAACATTCAGTACTTC. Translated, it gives CSAPDRAANIQYF.

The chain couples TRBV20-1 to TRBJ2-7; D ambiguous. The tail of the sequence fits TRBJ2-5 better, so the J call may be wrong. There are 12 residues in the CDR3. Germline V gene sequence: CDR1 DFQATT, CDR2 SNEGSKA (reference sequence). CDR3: CSASKWAETQYF. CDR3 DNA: TGCAGTGCTTCGAAATGGGCCGAGACCCAGTACTTC.

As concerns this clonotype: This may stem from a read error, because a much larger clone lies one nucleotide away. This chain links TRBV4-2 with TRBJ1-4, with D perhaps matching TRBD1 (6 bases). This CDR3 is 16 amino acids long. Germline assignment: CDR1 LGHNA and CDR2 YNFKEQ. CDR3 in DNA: TGTGCCAGCAGCCCCCACCGGGGGGCAACTGATGAAAAACTGTTTTTT. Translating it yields CASSPHRGATDEKLFF.

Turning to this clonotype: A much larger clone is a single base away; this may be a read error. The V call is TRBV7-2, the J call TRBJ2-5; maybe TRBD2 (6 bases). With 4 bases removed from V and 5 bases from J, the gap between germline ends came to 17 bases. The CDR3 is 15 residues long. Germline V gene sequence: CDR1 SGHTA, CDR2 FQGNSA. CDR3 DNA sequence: TGTGCCAGCAGCTCCGGAGGGAACCGGAGGGAGACCCAGTACTTC. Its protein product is CASSSGGNRRETQYF.

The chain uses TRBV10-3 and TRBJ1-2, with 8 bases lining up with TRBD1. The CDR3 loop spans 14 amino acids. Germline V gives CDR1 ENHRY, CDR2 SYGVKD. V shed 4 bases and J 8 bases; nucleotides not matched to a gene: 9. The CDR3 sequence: CAISGTGQGDGYTF. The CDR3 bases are TGTGCCATCAGTGGGACAGGACAGGGTGACGGCTACACCTTC.

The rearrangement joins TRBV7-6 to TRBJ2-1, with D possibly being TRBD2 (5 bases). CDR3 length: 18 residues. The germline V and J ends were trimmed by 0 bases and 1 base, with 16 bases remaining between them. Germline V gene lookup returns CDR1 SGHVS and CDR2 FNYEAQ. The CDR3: CASSLAFRGFTSYNEQFF. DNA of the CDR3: TGTGCCAGCAGCTTAGCGTTTCGGGGTTTTACGTCCTACAATGAGCAGTTCTTC.

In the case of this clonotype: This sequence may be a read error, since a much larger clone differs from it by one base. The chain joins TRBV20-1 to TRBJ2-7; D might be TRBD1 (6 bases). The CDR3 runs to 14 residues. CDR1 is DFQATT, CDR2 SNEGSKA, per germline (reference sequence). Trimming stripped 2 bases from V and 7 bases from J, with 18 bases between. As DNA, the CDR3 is TGCAGTGCTAGATCCGGGGACACCTTCAATGAGCAGTACTTC. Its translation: CSARSGDTFNEQYF.

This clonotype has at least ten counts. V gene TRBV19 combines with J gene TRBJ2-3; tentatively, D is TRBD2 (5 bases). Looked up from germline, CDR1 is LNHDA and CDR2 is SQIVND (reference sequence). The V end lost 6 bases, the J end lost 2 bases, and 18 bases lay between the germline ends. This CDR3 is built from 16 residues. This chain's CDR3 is CASRSNGNAATDTQYF. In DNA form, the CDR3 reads TGTGCCAGTAGGTCCAACGGGAACGCCGCCACAGATACGCAGTATTTT.

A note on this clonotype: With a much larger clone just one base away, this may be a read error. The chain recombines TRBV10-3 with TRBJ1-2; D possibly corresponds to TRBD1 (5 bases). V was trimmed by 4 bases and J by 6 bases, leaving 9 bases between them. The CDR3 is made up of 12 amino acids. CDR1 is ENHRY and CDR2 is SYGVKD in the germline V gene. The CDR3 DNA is TGTGCCATCAGTGGATCAGGGAATGGCTACACCTTC. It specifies CAISGSGNGYTF.

CDR3 loop: CASSEGRPSLMNTEAFF. CDR3 nucleotide sequence: TGTGCCAGCAGCGAGGGACGTCCCTCACTCATGAACACTGAAGCTTTCTTT. The rearrangement links TRBV5-4 to TRBJ1-1, with a possible D match to TRBD1 (5 bases). Germline CDR1 SGHNT, CDR2 YYREEE (reference sequence). CDR3 length: 17 residues. V was clipped by 4 bases and J by 0 bases, with 19 bases between them. The full variable domain, its missing parts supplied by reference TRBV5-4 and TRBJ1-1, is ETGVTQSPTHLIKTRGQQVTLRCSSQSGHNTVSWYQQALGQGPQFIFQYYREEENGRGNFPPRFSGLQFPNYSSELNVNALELDDSALYLCASSEGRPSLMNTEAFFGQGTRLTVV.

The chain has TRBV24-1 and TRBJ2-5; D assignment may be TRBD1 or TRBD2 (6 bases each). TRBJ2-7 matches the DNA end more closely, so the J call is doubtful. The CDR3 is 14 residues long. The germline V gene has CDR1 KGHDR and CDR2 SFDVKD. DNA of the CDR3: TGTGCCACCAGTGTTCCACAGGGAGGAAACGAGCAGTACTTC. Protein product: CATSVPQGGNEQYF.

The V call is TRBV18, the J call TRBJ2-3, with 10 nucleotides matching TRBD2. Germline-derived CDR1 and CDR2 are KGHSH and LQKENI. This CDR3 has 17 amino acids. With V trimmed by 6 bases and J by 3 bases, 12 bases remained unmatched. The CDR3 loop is CASSYQRGGLETDTQYF. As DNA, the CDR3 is TGTGCCAGCTCGTATCAGCGGGGGGGCCTTGAGACAGATACGCAGTATTTT.